Listed below are T cell receptor beta chains from one sample, sequenced in a study of regulatory T cells in long-lasting Graves disease. From the multiplex PCR reads, TCRdb called clonotypes with MiXCR, one entry per CDR3 protein. The sample lists over 650,000 distinct CDR3 sequences, around 30% seen once, with about two fifths in the top ten. The sequencing here drew on peripheral blood mononuclear cells (PBMCs), taken when the disease was refractory, from a patient treated with antithyroid drugs. All receptors derive from a female donor with Graves disease. The CDR3 runs from the conserved cysteine through the conserved F or W. The order of the fields is clone size, J gene, V gene, D gene, CDR3 protein, CDR3 DNA. A D gene is named only where the DNA matches it firmly. Part of the rows lack a size; the others show once, few, many or a class for expanded clones.

abundance: many
j_gene: TRBJ1-2
v_gene: TRBV12-5
d_gene: -
CDR3aa: CASGPGSSYGYTF
CDR3nt: TGTGCTAGTGGACCGGGTTCGAGCTATGGCTACACCTTC

abundance: -
j_gene: TRBJ1-5
v_gene: TRBV19
d_gene: -
CDR3aa: CASTRGFDNQPQHF
CDR3nt: TGTGCCAGTACTCGGGGATTTGACAATCAGCCCCAGCATTTT

abundance: -
j_gene: TRBJ1-3
v_gene: TRBV7-2
d_gene: TRBD1
CDR3aa: CASSRDRGSGNTIYF
CDR3nt: TGTGCCAGCAGTCGCGACAGGGGCTCTGGAAACACCATATATTTT

abundance: few
j_gene: TRBJ1-2
v_gene: TRBV6-1
d_gene: -
CDR3aa: CASSVQAFYGYTF
CDR3nt: TGTGCCAGCAGTGTACAGGCGTTCTATGGCTACACCTTC

abundance: -
j_gene: TRBJ2-5
v_gene: TRBV20-1
d_gene: -
CDR3aa: CSAGSGSTQETQYF
CDR3nt: TGCAGTGCTGGGTCGGGGAGTACCCAAGAGACCCAGTACTTC

abundance: -
j_gene: TRBJ2-7
v_gene: TRBV20-1
d_gene: -
CDR3aa: CSARTRDFPYEQYF
CDR3nt: TGCAGTGCTAGAACCCGGGACTTCCCCTACGAGCAGTACTTC

abundance: -
j_gene: TRBJ1-2
v_gene: TRBV24-1
d_gene: -
CDR3aa: CATSDLDNNYGYTF
CDR3nt: TGTGCCACCAGTGATTTGGACAACAACTATGGCTACACCTTC

abundance: -
j_gene: TRBJ1-1
v_gene: TRBV6-1
d_gene: -
CDR3aa: CASKQGAKTEAFF
CDR3nt: TGTGCCAGCAAACAGGGAGCGAAAACTGAAGCTTTCTTT

abundance: -
j_gene: TRBJ2-7
v_gene: TRBV11-2
d_gene: -
CDR3aa: CASSSEYEQYF
CDR3nt: TGTGCCAGCAGCTCAGAGTACGAGCAGTACTTC

abundance: -
j_gene: TRBJ2-7
v_gene: TRBV6-5
d_gene: TRBD1
CDR3aa: CASSYRTGATGEQYF
CDR3nt: TGTGCCAGCAGTTACCGCACAGGGGCGACGGGGGAGCAGTACTTC

abundance: few
j_gene: TRBJ1-1
v_gene: TRBV12-3/TRBV12-4
d_gene: -
CDR3aa: CASSFLRQEGSQAFF
CDR3nt: TGTGCCAGCAGTTTTCTGCGACAAGAGGGGAGTCAGGCTTTCTTT

abundance: many
j_gene: TRBJ1-1
v_gene: TRBV12-3/TRBV12-4
d_gene: -
CDR3aa: CASSLYRNTEAFF
CDR3nt: TGTGCCAGCAGCTTATACAGAAACACTGAAGCTTTCTTT

abundance: few
j_gene: TRBJ2-2
v_gene: TRBV27
d_gene: TRBD1
CDR3aa: CASSTNRGRMGTGELFF
CDR3nt: TGTGCCAGCAGTACAAACAGGGGACGAATGGGAACCGGGGAGCTGTTTTTT

abundance: -
j_gene: TRBJ1-4
v_gene: TRBV3-1
d_gene: -
CDR3aa: CASSQAAANEKLFF
CDR3nt: TGTGCCAGCAGCCAAGCAGCGGCGAATGAAAAACTGTTTTTT

abundance: -
j_gene: TRBJ2-3
v_gene: TRBV11-2
d_gene: -
CDR3aa: CASSFAWGLTDTQYF
CDR3nt: TGTGCCAGCAGCTTTGCTTGGGGCCTCACAGATACGCAGTATTTT

abundance: -
j_gene: TRBJ1-5
v_gene: TRBV7-2
d_gene: TRBD1
CDR3aa: CASSKTGGNNQPQHF
CDR3nt: TGTGCCAGCAGCAAGACAGGGGGCAACAATCAGCCCCAGCATTTT

abundance: many
j_gene: TRBJ2-7
v_gene: TRBV11-2
d_gene: -
CDR3aa: CASSLNVGFYEQYF
CDR3nt: TGTGCCAGCAGCTTAAACGTGGGGTTCTACGAGCAGTACTTC

abundance: once
j_gene: TRBJ2-4
v_gene: TRBV20-1
d_gene: -
CDR3aa: CSARGWGQVRTKNIQYF
CDR3nt: TGCAGTGCTAGAGGTTGGGGGCAGGTGAGAACCAAAAACATTCAGTACTTC

abundance: many
j_gene: TRBJ1-2
v_gene: TRBV28
d_gene: -
CDR3aa: CASSVGGARSYGYTF
CDR3nt: TGTGCCAGCAGTGTCGGCGGGGCGCGAAGCTATGGCTACACCTTC

abundance: -
j_gene: TRBJ2-5
v_gene: TRBV6-9
d_gene: -
CDR3aa: CASSWRLGKETQYF
CDR3nt: TGTGCCAGCAGTTGGCGCCTGGGAAAAGAGACCCAGTACTTC

abundance: -
j_gene: TRBJ2-7
v_gene: TRBV4-1
d_gene: TRBD2
CDR3aa: CASSQVYPGTSGRTNYEQYF
CDR3nt: TGCGCCAGCAGCCAAGTCTACCCCGGGACTAGCGGGAGGACAAATTACGAGCAGTACTTC

abundance: -
j_gene: TRBJ2-2
v_gene: TRBV12-5
d_gene: TRBD1
CDR3aa: CASGLVGWGQETSTGELFF
CDR3nt: TGTGCTAGTGGTTTGGTAGGGTGGGGACAGGAGACGAGCACCGGGGAGCTGTTTTTT

abundance: few
j_gene: TRBJ1-3
v_gene: TRBV6-1
d_gene: TRBD1
CDR3aa: CASSERTGGYPGNTIYF
CDR3nt: TGTGCCAGCAGTGAACGGACAGGGGGCTACCCTGGAAACACCATATATTTT

abundance: many
j_gene: TRBJ2-7
v_gene: TRBV3-1
d_gene: TRBD1
CDR3aa: CASSQDRGYEQYF
CDR3nt: TGCGCCAGCAGCCAGGACAGGGGCTACGAGCAGTACTTC

abundance: -
j_gene: TRBJ2-2
v_gene: TRBV20-1
d_gene: -
CDR3aa: CSAPTFNTGELFF
CDR3nt: TGCAGTGCCCCTACCTTCAACACCGGGGAGCTGTTTTTT

abundance: few
j_gene: TRBJ2-7
v_gene: TRBV20-1
d_gene: -
CDR3aa: CSAFSGTNEQYF
CDR3nt: TGCAGTGCTTTCTCTGGGACAAACGAGCAGTACTTC

abundance: -
j_gene: TRBJ1-1
v_gene: TRBV29-1
d_gene: TRBD1
CDR3aa: CSAAAGQANTEAFF
CDR3nt: TGCAGCGCTGCAGCGGGACAGGCGAACACTGAAGCTTTCTTT

abundance: many
j_gene: TRBJ1-2
v_gene: TRBV24-1
d_gene: TRBD1
CDR3aa: CATSDSWTGDYGYTF
CDR3nt: TGTGCCACCAGTGATTCCTGGACAGGGGACTATGGCTACACCTTC

abundance: -
j_gene: TRBJ1-5
v_gene: TRBV10-3
d_gene: -
CDR3aa: CAISEGGIINQPQHF
CDR3nt: TGTGCCATCAGTGAAGGAGGAATAATCAATCAGCCCCAGCATTTT

abundance: -
j_gene: TRBJ1-6
v_gene: TRBV6-1
d_gene: -
CDR3aa: CACSEAAPAYNSPLHF
CDR3nt: TGTGCCTGCAGTGAAGCCGCGCCAGCTTATAATTCACCCCTCCACTTT

abundance: -
j_gene: TRBJ1-1
v_gene: TRBV20-1
d_gene: -
CDR3aa: CSAVEAGDTEAFF
CDR3nt: TGCAGTGCTGTTGAGGCAGGGGACACTGAAGCTTTCTTT

abundance: -
j_gene: TRBJ1-2
v_gene: TRBV19
d_gene: -
CDR3aa: CASTYADSDGYTF
CDR3nt: TGTGCCAGTACTTACGCCGATTCTGATGGCTACACCTTC

abundance: -
j_gene: TRBJ1-1
v_gene: TRBV7-6
d_gene: -
CDR3aa: CASTFRVGTEAFF
CDR3nt: TGTGCCAGCACCTTCCGTGTGGGGACTGAAGCTTTCTTT

abundance: many
j_gene: TRBJ1-1
v_gene: TRBV7-9
d_gene: -
CDR3aa: CASSLIDTEAFF
CDR3nt: TGTGCCAGCAGTTTGATAGACACTGAAGCTTTCTTT

abundance: -
j_gene: TRBJ2-5
v_gene: TRBV5-1
d_gene: TRBD2
CDR3aa: CASSSARNPGGQETQYF
CDR3nt: TGCGCCAGCAGCTCGGCCCGGAACCCGGGAGGTCAAGAGACCCAGTACTTC

abundance: -
j_gene: TRBJ2-4
v_gene: TRBV30
d_gene: -
CDR3aa: CAWSRWGSKNIQYF
CDR3nt: TGTGCCTGGAGCCGATGGGGGAGCAAAAACATTCAGTACTTC

abundance: many
j_gene: TRBJ2-5
v_gene: TRBV12-3/TRBV12-4
d_gene: TRBD2
CDR3aa: CASSLEVWGGQETQYF
CDR3nt: TGTGCCAGCAGTTTAGAGGTGTGGGGGGGCCAAGAGACCCAGTACTTC

abundance: few
j_gene: TRBJ2-7
v_gene: TRBV12-5
d_gene: -
CDR3aa: CASGSSSYEQYF
CDR3nt: TGTGCTAGTGGTTCAAGCTCCTACGAGCAGTACTTC

abundance: many
j_gene: TRBJ2-5
v_gene: TRBV7-2
d_gene: TRBD2
CDR3aa: CASSLEGGGGQETQYF
CDR3nt: TGTGCCAGCAGCTTAGAAGGCGGGGGGGGCCAAGAGACCCAGTACTTC

abundance: many
j_gene: TRBJ2-2
v_gene: TRBV2
d_gene: -
CDR3aa: CATGMKRTGELFF
CDR3nt: TGTGCCACTGGAATGAAACGCACCGGGGAGCTGTTTTTT

abundance: many
j_gene: TRBJ1-1
v_gene: TRBV28
d_gene: -
CDR3aa: CASSLQGTSNTEAFF
CDR3nt: TGTGCCAGCAGTTTACAGGGGACATCGAACACTGAAGCTTTCTTT

abundance: few
j_gene: TRBJ1-2
v_gene: TRBV9
d_gene: TRBD1
CDR3aa: CASSVEDRGRDHGYTF
CDR3nt: TGTGCCAGCAGCGTAGAAGACAGGGGGCGAGATCACGGCTACACCTTC

abundance: once
j_gene: TRBJ1-2
v_gene: TRBV9
d_gene: TRBD1
CDR3aa: CASSVDDRGFGYTF
CDR3nt: TGTGCCAGCAGCGTAGACGACAGGGGTTTCGGCTACACCTTC

abundance: once
j_gene: TRBJ2-2
v_gene: TRBV19
d_gene: TRBD1
CDR3aa: CATRDRLNTGELFF
CDR3nt: TGTGCCACCAGGGACAGACTAAACACCGGGGAGCTGTTTTTT

abundance: few
j_gene: TRBJ2-7
v_gene: TRBV11-2
d_gene: -
CDR3aa: CASSERRDSYEQYF
CDR3nt: TGTGCCAGCAGCGAGAGGAGGGACTCCTACGAGCAGTACTTC

abundance: many
j_gene: TRBJ1-5
v_gene: TRBV12-3/TRBV12-4
d_gene: TRBD1
CDR3aa: CASSRQGNNQPQHF
CDR3nt: TGTGCCAGCAGCCGACAGGGCAACAATCAGCCCCAGCATTTT

abundance: -
j_gene: TRBJ1-5
v_gene: TRBV27
d_gene: -
CDR3aa: CASRNGPTGQPQHF
CDR3nt: TGTGCCAGCAGAAATGGTCCGACCGGTCAGCCCCAGCATTTT

abundance: -
j_gene: TRBJ1-2
v_gene: TRBV29-1
d_gene: -
CDR3aa: CSVEDKAYTF
CDR3nt: TGCAGCGTTGAAGATAAGGCGTACACCTTC

abundance: -
j_gene: TRBJ1-1
v_gene: TRBV28
d_gene: -
CDR3aa: CASSMRGGTAAFF
CDR3nt: TGTGCCAGCAGCATGAGGGGGGGGACTGCAGCTTTCTTT

abundance: -
j_gene: TRBJ1-1
v_gene: TRBV19
d_gene: -
CDR3aa: CASSIPSVGVNTEAFF
CDR3nt: TGTGCCAGTAGTATACCGTCGGTCGGGGTGAACACTGAAGCTTTCTTT

abundance: -
j_gene: TRBJ1-5
v_gene: TRBV12-3/TRBV12-4
d_gene: -
CDR3aa: CASSSPGNSNQPQHF
CDR3nt: TGTGCCAGCAGTTCCCCGGGGAACAGCAATCAGCCCCAGCATTTT

abundance: -
j_gene: TRBJ2-5
v_gene: TRBV20-1
d_gene: TRBD2
CDR3aa: CSAGTSGRRRETQYF
CDR3nt: TGCAGTGCCGGGACTAGCGGGAGGAGGAGGGAGACCCAGTACTTC